This T cell receptor beta chain appears in the sequencing data of a study of OX40 agonist ivuxolimab in advanced cancers. The overall study: The study treated patients with ivuxolimab, an agonistic anti-OX40 (CD134) antibody. Checkpoint inhibitors had been given previously to around 38% of patients.

Germline CDR1 and CDR2: SGHKS and YYEKEE (reference sequence). V was shortened by 3 bases and J by 1 base, with 14 bases between the two germline ends. This CDR3 has 16 residues. This clone was seen a few times. Produced via immunoSEQ multiplex PCR; TCRdb's table is partial and in-frame only. The table shows over 150,000 clones, with approximately 94% occurring only once. The chain couples TRBV5-5 to TRBJ1-5; D might be TRBD1 (6 bases). The source was CD4+ or CD8+ T cells sorted from blood, collected in a trial of the OX40 agonist ivuxolimab. The TCR sequence derives from an adult with an advanced solid tumor such as melanoma, head and neck, liver or kidney cancer. The CDR3 sequence: CASSSSGANSNQPQHF. The DNA for the CDR3 is TGTGCCAGCAGCTCCTCGGGGGCGAACAGCAATCAGCCCCAGCATTTT.